This T cell receptor beta chain came from a study of blood T cell repertoires in COVID-19. Germline CDR1 reads SGHRS; CDR2 reads YFSETQ. Unmatched junction bases numbered 9, after V lost 3 bases and J lost 7 bases. The CDR3 is 16 amino acids. On this clone: Other DNA sequences within the sample encode an identical CDR3.

Clones were read by immunoSEQ multiplex PCR, and TCRdb kept only the in-frame ones, dropping some. The sample records about 210,000 clones, about four fifths being singletons. The sequence was collected from a woman aged 50 to 60 with acute or convalescent COVID-19. Sequenced sample: peripheral blood. The V call is TRBV5-1, the J call TRBJ2-1; 11 bases agree with TRBD2. The CDR3 reads CASSSLTSGSGNEQFF. The CDR3 region has the DNA TGCGCCAGCAGCTCCCTCACTAGCGGGAGTGGGAATGAGCAGTTCTTC.